The 26 T cell receptor beta chains presented below share a single source sample, sequenced in a study of cytomegalovirus exposure and HLA in healthy donors. PCR was performed using 60 Vbeta and 13 Jbeta primers. Repertoires were generated with immunoSEQ multiplex PCR, while TCRdb's copy carries only in-frame clones and drops some. The sample totals about 32,000 clones; its top ten clones hold approximately 4.8%. The sequencing input was PBMCs. The receptors here all came from a female donor in good health and CMV-seronegative.

This rearrangement joins TRBV11-3 to TRBJ2-5; 8 bases match TRBD1. J lost 5 bases, V lost 6 bases, and 11 bases had no gene match. CDR3 length equals 15 residues. Germline lookup yields CDR1 SGHNT and CDR2 YENEEA. The DNA of the CDR3 is TGTGCCAGCAGGTCAGCAGGGGGCTCAGGGGAGACCCAGTACTTC. Translation gives CASRSAGGSGETQYF. The complete variable domain, with remaining parts taken from reference TRBV11-3 and TRBJ2-5, reads EAGVVQSPRYKIIEKKQPVAFWCNPISGHNTLYWYLQNLGQGPELLIRYENEEAVDDSQLPKDRFSAERLKGVDSTLKIQPAELGDSAVYLCASRSAGGSGETQYFGPGTRLLVL.

V and J are TRBV9 and TRBJ2-7; maybe TRBD1 (5 bases). The V gene lost 3 bases and the J gene lost 3 bases, with 13 bases spanning the gap. Germline CDR1 SGDLS, CDR2 YYNGEE. The CDR3 totals 14 residues. The CDR3 loop reads CASSAQGVDYEQYF. The DNA for the CDR3 is TGTGCCAGCAGCGCCCAAGGGGTGGACTACGAGCAGTACTTC.

This chain links TRBV6-5 with TRBJ2-1, with D perhaps matching TRBD2 (6 bases). Trimming pared 7 bases from V and 4 bases from J, leaving 14 bases between. Germline values: CDR1 MNHEY, CDR2 SVGAGI. The CDR3 covers 14 residues. The CDR3 region has the DNA TGTGCCAGCAATCCGGCGGGGCAGTACAATGAGCAGTTCTTC. Its protein product is CASNPAGQYNEQFF.

This chain links TRBV5-1 with TRBJ2-3; TRBD2 agrees at 10 bases. The germline CDR1 and CDR2 sequences are SGHRS and YFSETQ. The V segment lost 0 bases and the J segment 2 bases; nucleotides outside the gene matches: 3. This CDR3 spans 16 amino acids. CDR3 sequence: CASSLGLAGYTDTQYF. CDR3 nucleotide sequence: TGCGCCAGCAGCTTGGGACTAGCGGGTTACACAGATACGCAGTATTTT. Using reference TRBV5-1 and TRBJ2-3 for the parts outside the CDR3, the full variable domain is KAGVTQTPRYLIKTRGQQVTLSCSPISGHRSVSWYQQTPGQGLQFLFEYFSETQRNKGNFPGRFSGRQFSNSRSEMNVSTLELGDSALYLCASSLGLAGYTDTQYFGPGTRLTVL.

V usage is TRBV12-1 and J usage is TRBJ1-1; TRBD1, as called in the table, went unchecked against the DNA. TRBV12-1 is assigned pseudogene status. CDR3 length equals 15 residues. This CDR3 is CASSSGTGPNTEAFF. The CDR3 DNA reads TGTGCCAGCAGCTCGGGGACAGGGCCGAACACTGAAGCTTTCTTT.

The chain employs TRBV11-2 and TRBJ2-7, with D possibly being TRBD1 (6 bases). Looked up from germline, CDR1 is SGHAT and CDR2 is FQNNGV. The CDR3 has 15 residues. V shed 0 bases and J shed 0 bases, with 9 bases lying between them. The CDR3 DNA reads as TGTGCCAGCAGCTTAGATCCGGGACACTCCTACGAGCAGTACTTC. This codes for CASSLDPGHSYEQYF.

The J gene is TRBJ2-5, the V gene TRBV7-9, with 11 nucleotides matching TRBD1. The germline V gene encodes CDR1 SEHNR and CDR2 FQNEAQ (reference sequence). This CDR3 is 16 amino acids long. Trimming removed 3 bases from V and 11 bases from J; junction bases left unmatched: 14. CDR3 bases: TGTGCCAGCAGCTTTGGGGCCGGGACAGGGGGTTTGGAGCAGTACTTC. Encoded protein: CASSFGAGTGGLEQYF.

The chain links TRBV9 to TRBJ2-7; 8 bases fit TRBD1. Germline V gene data show CDR1 as SGDLS and CDR2 as YYNGEE. The CDR3 covers 13 residues. The junction had 6 bases not matched to a gene; V was cut back by 3 bases and J by 7 bases. The DNA for the CDR3 is TGTGCCAGCAGCGCAGACAGGGGCAAGGAGCAGTACTTC. It specifies CASSADRGKEQYF.

The chain uses TRBV30 and TRBJ1-3, with D uncertain. In germline, CDR1 is GTSNPN, CDR2 SVGIG (reference sequence). CDR3 length equals 11 residues. V was trimmed by 2 bases and J by 9 bases, leaving 8 bases between them. CDR3 DNA: TGTGCCTGGAGTACTAGGTCCACCATATATTTT. Its protein is CAWSTRSTIYF. The variable domain in full, with the rest retrieved from reference TRBV30 and TRBJ1-3, is SQTIHQWPATLVQPVGSPLSLECTVEGTSNPNLYWYRQAAGRGLQLLFYSVGIGQISSEVPQNLSASRPQDRQFILSSKKLLLSDSGFYLCAWSTRSTIYFGEGSWLTVV.

This chain uses TRBV5-8 with TRBJ2-7; 10 nucleotides line up with TRBD1. Germline V gene lookup returns CDR1 SGHTS and CDR2 YDEGEE. Losses at the gene ends were 9 bases for V and 4 bases for J; bases not matched to a gene: 7. The CDR3 is made up of 13 amino acids. In DNA form, the CDR3 reads TGTGCCACCCCAGGACAGGGGGGTTACGAGCAGTACTTC. It codes for CATPGQGGYEQYF.

The chain joins TRBV23-1 to TRBJ1-3; TRBD1 matches 7 bases. TRBV23-1 is flagged as an ORF with uncertain function. CDR3 size: 14 residues. The J segment lost 3 bases and the V segment lost 3 bases, leaving 2 bases of the junction unmatched. CDR3 sequence: CASSHTGDGNTIYF. The DNA of the CDR3 is TGCGCCAGCAGTCACACAGGGGATGGAAACACCATATATTTT.

About this clone: Because the CDR3's place on the DNA is in doubt, the DNA is left out and the CDR3 is given as listed by TCRdb. The CDR3: CATRVASVRDEQYF. This chain uses TRBV2 with TRBJ2-7; the table's D call TRBD2 went unverified against the DNA. The germline V gene has CDR1 SNHLY and CDR2 FYNNEI. A total of 14 residues make up the CDR3, ends included.

The chain couples TRBV19 to TRBJ1-5; 11 positions match TRBD1. Germline V gives CDR1 LNHDA, CDR2 SQIVND (reference sequence). The CDR3 is 15 residues long. The trim removed 5 bases at V and 2 bases at J, leaving 2 bases unmatched. In nucleotides, the CDR3 is TGTGCCAGTAGTGGACAGGGGGCAGGCAATCAGCCCCAGCATTTT. Translated, it gives CASSGQGAGNQPQHF.

J is TRBJ1-5 and V is TRBV5-5, with 10 bases identical to TRBD1. Germline CDR1 is SGHKS and CDR2 is YYEKEE (reference sequence). CDR3 length: 14 amino acids. Trimming took 1 base from V and 6 from J; bases not matched to a gene: 1. The CDR3 DNA reads as TGTGCCAGCAGCTTGTGGACAGGGGGTCAGCCCCAGCATTTT. The encoded protein is CASSLWTGGQPQHF.

This chain links TRBV10-3 with TRBJ1-5; D remains ambiguous. Germline-derived CDR1 and CDR2 are ENHRY and SYGVKD. The CDR3 totals 13 residues. Between the trimmed V and J ends, which lost 6 bases and 4 bases, there was a span of 10 bases. The CDR3 spells CAISGLLNQPQHF. The CDR3 bases are TGTGCCATCAGCGGACTCTTAAATCAGCCCCAGCATTTT.

The chain links TRBV9 to TRBJ2-7, with TRBD1 as a possible D gene (5 bases). Germline loops: CDR1 SGDLS, CDR2 YYNGEE. The CDR3 has 15 amino acids. The V gene lost 0 bases and the J gene lost 0 bases, with 10 bases spanning the gap. The CDR3 bases are TGTGCCAGCAGCGTAGCTGTTGGGGCCTCCTACGAGCAGTACTTC. Translated, it gives CASSVAVGASYEQYF.

V gene TRBV14 combines with J gene TRBJ2-1; D may be TRBD1 (5 bases). Trimming left V 3 bases short and J 9 bases short, with 21 bases between. Germline-derived CDR1 and CDR2 are SGHDN and FVKESK. There are 16 residues in the CDR3. The CDR3 nucleotides are TGTGCCAGCAGCCACCTCTCCATAGGGGTCCGAGGTGAGCAGTTCTTC. Translating gives CASSHLSIGVRGEQFF.

V usage is TRBV29-1 and J usage is TRBJ2-3, with 7 bases matching TRBD2. There are 13 residues in the CDR3. CDR1 SQVTM and CDR2 ANQGSEA come from the germline V gene. V shed 4 bases and J 3 bases; nucleotides not matched to a gene: 4. The CDR3 coding sequence is TGCAGCGTTGTGGGGGGGATGACAGATACGCAGTATTTT. It codes for CSVVGGMTDTQYF.

In the case of this clone: The same CDR3 can be traced to other DNA sequences in this sample. The chain links TRBV30 to TRBJ1-2; 8 bases fit TRBD1. The V gene's germline CDR1 is GTSNPN and CDR2 SVGIG (reference sequence). Germline trimming cut 7 bases from V and 7 bases from J; bases unmatched to any gene: 14. This CDR3 is built from 14 residues. The CDR3 nucleotides are TGTGCCTTCCGGTGGCAGGGGGCGTCTGGTGGCTACACCTTC. It translates to CAFRWQGASGGYTF.

This chain links TRBV6-5 with TRBJ2-7, with D possibly being TRBD1 (6 bases). The germline V and J ends were trimmed by 5 bases and 4 bases, with 15 bases remaining between them. The CDR3 runs 14 residues. Germline V CDR1 and CDR2: MNHEY, SVGAGI. The CDR3 DNA is TGTGCCAGCAGTCGAGCAGGGGATAGGTACGAGCAGTACTTC. The encoded protein is CASSRAGDRYEQYF.

This chain uses TRBV4-1 with TRBJ1-5; no firm D call. Trimming stripped 0 bases from V and 7 bases from J, with 13 bases between. The CDR3 contains 15 residues. The germline V gene encodes CDR1 MGHRA and CDR2 YSYEKL. Here the CDR3 DNA reads TGCGCCAGCAGCCAAGATGGTAGATTCTCCCAGCCCCAGCATTTT. It is translated as CASSQDGRFSQPQHF.

The chain recombines TRBV6-1 with TRBJ1-2; D might be TRBD1 (5 bases). CDR1 MNHNS and CDR2 SASEGT come from the germline V gene. Trimming took 6 bases from V and 0 from J, leaving 11 bases between them. The CDR3 runs to 14 residues. The DNA for the CDR3 is TGTGCCAGCAGCCCCCAGGGATCTAACTATGGCTACACCTTC. Translation: CASSPQGSNYGYTF.

The V and J genes are TRBV5-4 and TRBJ2-1, with TRBD2 identical over 10 bases. Unmatched junction bases numbered 11, after V lost 4 bases and J lost 7 bases. Germline CDR1 and CDR2: SGHNT and YYREEE (reference sequence). This CDR3 is 16 amino acids long. In DNA form, the CDR3 reads TGTGCCAGCAGCGACGGGGCTAGCGGGGGTTTTAATGAGCAGTTCTTC. It translates to CASSDGASGGFNEQFF.

V is TRBV7-2 and J is TRBJ1-3; 7 bases match TRBD1. Germline values: CDR1 SGHTA, CDR2 FQGNSA. Unmatched junction bases numbered 5, after V lost 5 bases and J lost 4 bases. This CDR3 contains 14 residues. CDR3 region: CASSRDRAGNTIYF. CDR3 sequence (DNA): TGTGCCAGCAGCCGCGACAGGGCGGGAAACACCATATATTTT.

This rearrangement joins TRBV5-1 to TRBJ2-3; D may be TRBD2 (5 bases). This CDR3 comprises 13 residues. V was clipped by 4 bases and J by 6 bases, with 12 bases between them. Germline assignment: CDR1 SGHRS and CDR2 YFSETQ. The CDR3 here is CASSPGEWDTQYF. Here the CDR3 DNA reads TGCGCCAGCAGCCCCGGGGAGTGGGATACGCAGTATTTT.

The chain's CDR3 is CASSSPGGYGYTF. CDR3 nucleotide sequence: TGTGCCAGCAGCTCCCCAGGCGGGTATGGCTACACCTTC. The chain joins TRBV5-4 to TRBJ1-2; D remains ambiguous. The germline V gene has CDR1 SGHNT and CDR2 YYREEE (reference sequence). Trimming shortened V by 3 bases and J by 5 bases, and 11 bases separated the two germline ends. The CDR3 is 13 residues long.